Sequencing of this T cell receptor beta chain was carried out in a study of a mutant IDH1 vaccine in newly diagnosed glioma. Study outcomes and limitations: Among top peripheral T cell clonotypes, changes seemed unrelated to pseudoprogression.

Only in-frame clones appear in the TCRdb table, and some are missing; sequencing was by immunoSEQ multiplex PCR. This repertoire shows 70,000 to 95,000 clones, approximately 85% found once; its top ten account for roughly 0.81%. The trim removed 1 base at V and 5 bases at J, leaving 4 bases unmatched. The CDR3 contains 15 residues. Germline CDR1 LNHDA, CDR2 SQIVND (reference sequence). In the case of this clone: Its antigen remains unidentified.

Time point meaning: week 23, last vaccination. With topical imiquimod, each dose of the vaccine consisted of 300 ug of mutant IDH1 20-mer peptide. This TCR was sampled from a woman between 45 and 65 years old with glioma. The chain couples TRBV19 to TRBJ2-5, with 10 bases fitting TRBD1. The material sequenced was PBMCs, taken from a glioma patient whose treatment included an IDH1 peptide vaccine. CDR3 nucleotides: TGTGCCAGTAGTATAGTCGGGGGACAGGGGGAGACCCAGTACTTC. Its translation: CASSIVGGQGETQYF.